Ten or more counts support the clone carrying this T cell receptor beta chain. What it binds is unknown. The CDR3 spans 15 residues. The V segment lost 4 bases and the J segment 7 bases; nucleotides outside the gene matches: 7. Germline V CDR1 and CDR2: KGHDR, SFDVKD. The data stem from a study of T-cell reconstitution after alpha-beta-depleted transplantation in children. During its preparation, the TCRbeta library received unique molecular identifiers. TCRdb ran MiXCR on the PCR reads and lists one entry per CDR3 protein. The sample lists 40,000 to 55,000 distinct CDR3 sequences, under 6% occurring once. Whole-study findings and limits: Most T-cell counts and diversity one year after the transplant came from T cells that were newly produced. Reportedly, only several hundred clones from non-depleted graft cells drove alpha-beta T-cell counts at about two months. For some patients, TCRbeta diversity was high at day 60 because of recipient T cells and thymic progenitors that survived.

The rearrangement joins TRBV24-1 to TRBJ2-1; 9 bases are shared with TRBD1. This sequence originates from a female patient between 2 and 15 years old who had a stem cell transplant for aplastic anemia, so the T cells may come from the graft donor. This specimen was PBMCs, mostly from graft donor cells, taken 60 days after TCRalphabeta/CD19-depleted stem cell transplant. The CDR3 protein is CATSDYGTGWNEQFF. In DNA form, the CDR3 reads TGTGCCACCAGTGACTATGGGACAGGGTGGAATGAGCAGTTCTTC.